These 9 T cell receptor beta chains share one sample of origin, sequenced in a study of beta chain bispecific antibodies for T cell cancers. The antigens of these receptors remain unknown. General study points: Most targeted TRBV signal came from the leukemia cell line cells, not normal T cells.

T cells were expanded from blood mononuclear cells for roughly 3 days with anti-CD3 OKT3 or CD3/CD28 beads. TCRdb reprocessed the 5' RACE reads via MiXCR and lists one record per CDR3 protein. Counted here are 21,000 or so distinct CDR3 sequences, approximately 2.5% occurring once; the ten biggest clones make up 30% to 35%. The sequenced sample consisted of healthy donor T cells cultured with leukemia cells. The receptors come from a human donor in good health. Some clones in this sample may be carry-over from other donors' samples.

In this sample, this clonotype turned up many times. This sequence joins TRBV11-2 and TRBJ2-1; 8 positions agree with TRBD2. With V trimmed by 5 bases and J by 10 bases, 16 bases remained unmatched. The CDR3 consists of 16 residues. Germline V gives CDR1 SGHAT, CDR2 FQNNGV. CDR3 DNA: TGTGCCAGCAGCCACCCCGGGCTAGCGGGCGGTGGGGAGCAGTTCTTC. Amino acid sequence: CASSHPGLAGGGEQFF.

This clonotype was detected ten times or more. The gene calls are TRBV5-1 and TRBJ1-5; 9 bases agree with TRBD1. The germline V gene encodes CDR1 SGHRS and CDR2 YFSETQ. J gave up 3 bases and V 5 bases, and 6 bases lay outside the gene matches. This CDR3 is 15 amino acids long. CDR3 bases: TGCGCCAGCAGGTTGTGGACAGGGGACAATCAGCCCCAGCATTTT. Amino acids: CASRLWTGDNQPQHF.

This clonotype came up many times. This sequence joins TRBV2 and TRBJ1-1, with D possibly TRBD1 on 5 matching bases. The CDR3 length is 13 residues. The germline V and J ends were trimmed by 8 bases and 1 base, with 11 bases remaining between them. CDR1 is SNHLY, CDR2 FYNNEI, per germline. Written as DNA, the CDR3 is TGTGCCAGCGGGGGGGGTAGGAACACTGAAGCTTTCTTT. Translation: CASGGGRNTEAFF.

In its sample, this clonotype was seen many times. The gene calls are TRBV2 and TRBJ1-6, with a weak D call TRBD1 (6 bases). Trimming pared 10 bases from V and 5 bases from J, leaving 15 bases between. This CDR3 is 14 amino acids long. CDR1 and CDR2 from the germline V gene are SNHLY and FYNNEI. CDR3 in amino acids: CATWTDSNNSPLHF. The CDR3 DNA is TGTGCCACTTGGACGGACAGCAATAATTCACCCCTCCACTTT. Full variable domain (remainder filled in from reference TRBV2 and TRBJ1-6): EPEVTQTPSHQVTQMGQEVILRCVPISNHLYFYWYRQILGQKVEFLVSFYNNEISEKSEIFDDQFSVERPDGSNFTLKIRSTKLEDSAMYFCATWTDSNNSPLHFGNGTRLTVT.

This clonotype was recorded at least ten times. The V gene is TRBV5-1, the J gene TRBJ2-1; 12 positions match TRBD2. The junction had 8 bases not matched to a gene; V was cut back by 4 bases and J by 9 bases. The germline V gene has CDR1 SGHRS and CDR2 YFSETQ. This CDR3 comprises 15 residues. The CDR3 region has the DNA TGCGCCAGCAGCAATAAGACTAGCGGGGGAGCTGAGCAGTTCTTC. Protein sequence: CASSNKTSGGAEQFF.

This clonotype was found many times. The V call is TRBV3-1, the J call TRBJ1-1; D unclear. Germline CDR1 reads LGHDT; CDR2 reads YNNKEL (reference sequence). The CDR3 extends over 13 amino acids. Trimming took 6 bases from V and 1 from J, leaving 9 bases between them. CDR3 sequence reads: CASRRHPNTEAFF. As DNA, the CDR3 is TGTGCCAGCAGACGACACCCGAACACTGAAGCTTTCTTT.

The rearrangement joins TRBV18 to TRBJ1-2, with D perhaps matching TRBD1 (6 bases). V lost 2 bases, J lost 1 base, and 11 bases lay in between. Germline loops: CDR1 KGHSH, CDR2 LQKENI. The CDR3 has 15 amino acids. The CDR3 here is CASSPTGNDNYGYTF. The DNA for the CDR3 is TGTGCCAGCTCACCAACAGGGAATGATAACTATGGCTACACCTTC.

This clonotype occurred many times. The gene calls are TRBV20-1 and TRBJ2-3; 9 bases match TRBD2. The CDR3 extends over 17 amino acids. Trimming removed 2 bases from V and 0 bases from J; junction bases left unmatched: 9. Germline CDR1 DFQATT, CDR2 SNEGSKA (reference sequence). Here the CDR3 reads CSARFSGGLGSTDTQYF. CDR3 sequence (DNA): TGCAGTGCTAGATTTAGCGGGGGACTGGGTAGCACAGATACGCAGTATTTT.

There are many counts of this clonotype. This chain connects TRBV3-1 to TRBJ1-6; tentative D call: TRBD1 (6 bases). The ends were cut back, 5 bases at V and 6 bases at J, with 14 bases in the middle. The CDR3 has 15 amino acids. Germline-derived CDR1 and CDR2 are LGHDT and YNNKEL (reference sequence). CDR3 in DNA: TGTGCCAGCAGCTTACCGACAGGACTTAATTCACCCCTCCACTTT. As protein: CASSLPTGLNSPLHF.